The following is a T cell receptor beta chain sequence with its context. The antigen it binds to is not known. No base quality values were provided; no much bigger clone lies one nucleotide off. This specimen belongs to a study of shared clonotypes between healthy human individuals (dated by TCRdb to 2018 to 2020). Study-level background: A few men and a couple of women, aged 18 to 49 years, made up the cohort. For each donor, CD4 naive and CD4 memory were each run on three plates, CD8 naive on two plates, and CD8 memory on one plate. To estimate repertoire size and how much clonotypes are shared between individuals, the study performed deep sequencing of blood TCR repertoires from a few healthy adults. To increase sequencing depth and limit assay-specific biases, TCR repertoire library preparation and sequencing were carried out by different laboratories using diverse techniques. Leukapheresis yielded between about 0.94 and 8.9 billion PBMCs per donor. What the authors observed across the whole study: Based on pairwise subsampling, the degree of clonotype sharing among donors was expected to be affected by sequencing depth. Even with the large sequencing depth, rarefaction of the sorted-subset datasets indicated that sequencing was incomplete. When a handful of donors were compared, the shared fraction of clonotypes was about 5% for naive CD4, less than 4% for naive CD8, 2% to 2.5% for memory CD4, and roughly 0.43% for memory CD8. Only blood was sampled, and tissue TCR repertoires likely differ from those in blood. Because the study included only a small number of donors, the genetic and exposure-history diversity represented was limited. Higher generation probabilities were observed for clonotypes shared by all four sorted-subset donors than for non-shared clonotypes. Estimated clonotype richness was generally larger for naive than for memory subsets.

TCR CDR3 regions were amplified from genomic DNA by multiplex PCR using the deep immunoSEQ assay. For each cell subset, the extracted genomic DNA was distributed evenly across all wells of several immunoSEQ 96-well plates, and each plate served as one replicate. Each replicate PCR for sorted subsets received 200 ng genomic DNA, equal to about 30,000 T cell genomes. Purified libraries were quantified with a Qubit 3.0 fluorometer, sized on a Bioanalyzer 2100, and re-quantified with the KAPA Library Quantification kit. Every immunoSEQ 96-well plate was sequenced on a dedicated single-read 150-cycle Illumina NextSeq 550 flow cell. Concerning the study's data processing: Because the immunoSEQ output included only junctional sequences and no quality scores, the filtering could not be the same as the filtering used for full-length reads. Sequences were annotated with PyIR, a Python wrapper for IgBLAST v1.9, using IMGT germline references to assign V/J genes and CDR3. Reads were filtered out if the reads had weak V/J assignments (E-value above 1e-6), no CDR3, stop codons, out-of-frame junctions, or ambiguous translated residues. V3J clonotypes were defined as sequences sharing an identical inferred V gene, J gene, and CDR3 amino acid sequence. Percentage overlap between repertoires was calculated by dividing the number of shared unique clonotypes by the size of the smaller repertoire. RTK rarefaction, the Chao1 estimator, and Recon v2.1 estimates of unobserved clonotypes were used to assess repertoire richness. Generation probabilities for all TCRbeta clonotypes obtained by the gDNA method from a handful of donors were computed using OLGA. Imported from immuneACCESS, the table was reduced by TCRdb to in-frame sequences with V and J called. These copies leave out some clones; in studies compared against another copy, an unresolved V gene accounts for under half, and the cause of the remainder is not known. For V, J and clone size, that table is used; D and trimming come from the DNA. This sample lists about 2.3 million clones; over 90% were detected once. The ten largest clones take up 0.39% of the sample.

Healthy HIV-negative adults with no recently reported acute infections or vaccinations were included as donors. All donors were Caucasian adults living in Nashville, Tennessee, USA. Magnetic negative selection was used to enrich CD4+ T cells, after which naive cells were positively selected on CD45RA and the negative fraction became the memory subset. Blood was obtained by leukapheresis, after which PBMCs were separated by Ficoll-Histopaque density gradient centrifugation and cryopreserved in liquid nitrogen vapor phase. Purity and quantity of every magnetically sorted T cell population were checked by analytical flow cytometry. Each sorted fraction had its genomic DNA isolated and then quantified by UV absorbance on a Nanodrop 2000c. This clonotype originated in a man younger than 30 in good health. Some clones in this sample may be carry-over from other donors' samples. The sequencing sample was made of naive CD4+ T cells from PBMCs. Per the publication, the cell subset or site label means: CD45RA+ positively selected.

The bases are TGTGCCAGCAGCAGGGGAATCACTGGAAACACCATATATTTT. This codes for CASSRGITGNTIYF. The V and J genes are TRBV6-5 and TRBJ1-3; TRBD1 is possibly the D segment (6 matching bases). The CDR3 holds 14 amino acids from the cysteine to the phenylalanine. CDR3 DNA is the only sequence kept; it has 42 bases, read in frame from the first base. Taken from the germline V gene, the CDR1 and CDR2 loops are MNHEY and SVGAGI. V sheds 6 bases and J sheds 2 bases, leaving 11 bases between their ends.